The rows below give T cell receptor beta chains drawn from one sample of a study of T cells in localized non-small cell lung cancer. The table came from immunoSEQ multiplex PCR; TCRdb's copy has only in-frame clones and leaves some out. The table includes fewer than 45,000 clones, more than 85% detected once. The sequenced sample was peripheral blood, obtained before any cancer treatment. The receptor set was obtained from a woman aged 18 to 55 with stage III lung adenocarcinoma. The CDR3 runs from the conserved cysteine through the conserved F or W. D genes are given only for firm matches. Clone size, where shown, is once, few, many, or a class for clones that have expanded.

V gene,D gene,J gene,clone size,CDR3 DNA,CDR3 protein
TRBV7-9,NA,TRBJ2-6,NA,TGTGCCAGCAGCCCACCTTTTGACGGGGCCAACGTCCTGACTTTC,CASSPPFDGANVLTF
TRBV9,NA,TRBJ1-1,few,TGTGCCAGCAGCCCGGGGGTGAACACTGAAGCTTTCTTT,CASSPGVNTEAFF
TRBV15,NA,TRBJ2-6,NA,TGTGCCACCAGCAGAGGCTACTGGGACACGACCTCTGGGGCCAACGTCCTGACTTTC,CATSRGYWDTTSGANVLTF
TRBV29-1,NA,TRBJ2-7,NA,TGCAGCGTTGAATTAGACAGCTACGAGCAGTACTTC,CSVELDSYEQYF
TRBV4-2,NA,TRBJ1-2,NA,TGTGCCAGCAGCCAAGGGGTTGACTATGGCTACACCTTC,CASSQGVDYGYTF
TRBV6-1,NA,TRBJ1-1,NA,TGTGCCAGCAGTGGGGCAGGGGCGTTGACTGAAGCTTTCTTT,CASSGAGALTEAFF
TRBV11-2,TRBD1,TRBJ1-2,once,TGTGCCAGCAGCCCGACAGGGGCTGGTGGCTACACCTTC,CASSPTGAGGYTF
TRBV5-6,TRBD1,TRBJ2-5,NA,TGTGCCAGCAGCTCAATCTCATGGACAGGGGCGAACCAAGAGACCCAGTACTTC,CASSSISWTGANQETQYF
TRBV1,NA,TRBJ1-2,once,TGCACCAGCAGCCCGGGAGGGGGTTGTGGCTACACCTTC,CTSSPGGGCGYTF
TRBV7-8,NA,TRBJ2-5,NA,TGTGCCAGCAGCTTAGGGCCCGAAGAGACCCAGTACTTC,CASSLGPEETQYF
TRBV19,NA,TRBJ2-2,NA,TGTGCCAGTAGTGTGACATTGAACACCGGGGAGCTGTTTTTT,CASSVTLNTGELFF
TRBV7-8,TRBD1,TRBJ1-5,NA,TGTGCCAGCAGCTTCGGACAGGGGGCGAATCAGCCCCAGCATTTT,CASSFGQGANQPQHF
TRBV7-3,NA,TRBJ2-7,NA,TGTGCCAGCAGCTTGAGACCGGGAAGCTCCTACGAGCAGTACTTC,CASSLRPGSSYEQYF
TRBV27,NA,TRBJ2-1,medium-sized,TGTGCCAGCAGTTTATTGGGGGATGAGCAGTTCTTC,CASSLLGDEQFF
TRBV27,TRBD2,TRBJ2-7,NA,TGTGCCAGCAGTTTGTCTAGCGGCGTCTACGAGCAGTACTTC,CASSLSSGVYEQYF
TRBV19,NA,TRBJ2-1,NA,TGTGCCAGTAGTACCCCCTCCAGGGGAGGTGAGCAGTTCTTC,CASSTPSRGGEQFF
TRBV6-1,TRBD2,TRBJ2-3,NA,TGTGCCAGCAGTGTGCTAGCGGGGTGGGCAGATACGCAGTATTTT,CASSVLAGWADTQYF
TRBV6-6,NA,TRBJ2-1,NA,TGTGCCAGCATCCCGGACAGTGAAGGTGAGCAGTTCTTC,CASIPDSEGEQFF
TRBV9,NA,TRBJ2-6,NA,TGTGCCAGCAGAGGGGCCGGGGCCAACGTCCTGACTTTC,CASRGAGANVLTF
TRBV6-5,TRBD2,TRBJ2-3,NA,TGTGCCGGCAGCATTAGCGGGGGTCGCACAGATACGCAGTATTTT,CAGSISGGRTDTQYF
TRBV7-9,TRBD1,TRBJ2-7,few,TGTGCCAGCAGCTTCGGGGGGACAGGGCGCGAGCAGTACTTC,CASSFGGTGREQYF
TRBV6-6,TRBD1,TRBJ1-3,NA,TGTGCCAGCAGTGGGGGGACAGGGGATGGAAACACCATATATTTT,CASSGGTGDGNTIYF
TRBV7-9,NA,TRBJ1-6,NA,TGTGCCAGCAGCTTCTTTGCCGAACGCGGGGTCTCACCCCTCCACTTT,CASSFFAERGVSPLHF
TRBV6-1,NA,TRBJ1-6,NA,TGTGCCAGCAGTGAACACGGGCCCAGTCCGGGTTCACCCCTCCACTTT,CASSEHGPSPGSPLHF
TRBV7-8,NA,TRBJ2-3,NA,TGTGCCAGCAGCTTAGGGCGTTGGCGGGACACAGATACGCAGTATTTT,CASSLGRWRDTDTQYF
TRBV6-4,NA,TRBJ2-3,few,TGTGCCAGCAGTGATTTGGCAGGGGGCACAGATACGCAGTATTTT,CASSDLAGGTDTQYF
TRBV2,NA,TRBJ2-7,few,TGTGCCAGCAAAGGTAGGGTTTCCTACGAGCAGTACTTC,CASKGRVSYEQYF
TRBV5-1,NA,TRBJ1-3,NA,TGCGCCAGCAGCCTGGGGTCCGGAGGAGGAAACACCATATATTTT,CASSLGSGGGNTIYF
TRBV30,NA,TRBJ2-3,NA,TGTGCCTGGAGTCAAGTGATCGGCACAGATACGCAGTATTTT,CAWSQVIGTDTQYF
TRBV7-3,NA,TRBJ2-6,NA,TGTGCCAGCAGCGCGCTTTCTGGGGCCAACGTCCTGACTTTC,CASSALSGANVLTF
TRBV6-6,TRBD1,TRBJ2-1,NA,TGTGCCAGCGGGTCACAGGGGGGAGCCTACAATGAGCAGTTCTTC,CASGSQGGAYNEQFF
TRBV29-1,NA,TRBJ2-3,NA,TGCAGCGTTGAAGAAGTCGGGGTGGATACGCAGTATTTT,CSVEEVGVDTQYF
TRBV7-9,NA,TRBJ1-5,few,TGTGCCAGCAGCGACTGGCGCGGGAAAAACAATCAGCCCCAGCATTTT,CASSDWRGKNNQPQHF
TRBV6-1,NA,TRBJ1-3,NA,TGTGCCAGCAGTGGAGCAGGGCTGGGTGGAAACACCATATATTTT,CASSGAGLGGNTIYF
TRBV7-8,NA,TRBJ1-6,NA,TGTGCCAGCAGCCCGACCCCGAATTCACCCCTCCACTTT,CASSPTPNSPLHF
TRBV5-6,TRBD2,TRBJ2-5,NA,TGTGCCAGCAGCTTCTGGACTAGCGGGGGATCCCAGGGGGAGACCCAGTACTTC,CASSFWTSGGSQGETQYF
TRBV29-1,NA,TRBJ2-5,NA,TGCAGCGTTGAGTCGAGGGTAACCCAGTACTTC,CSVESRVTQYF
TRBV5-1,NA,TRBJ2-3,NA,TGCGCCAGCAGCTTGATCGTGGGGGTGAGCACAGATACGCAGTATTTT,CASSLIVGVSTDTQYF
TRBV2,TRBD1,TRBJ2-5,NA,TGTGCCAGCAGGTCCGGGACAGGGGTAGAGACCCAGTACTTC,CASRSGTGVETQYF
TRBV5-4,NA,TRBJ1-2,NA,TGTGCCAGCAGCTTGGACCAGGGCTCACTCAACTATGGCTACACCTTC,CASSLDQGSLNYGYTF
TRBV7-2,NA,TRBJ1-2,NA,TGTGCCAGCAGCTCGGCCGGTTTAGGGCAGTTCTATGGCTACACCTTC,CASSSAGLGQFYGYTF
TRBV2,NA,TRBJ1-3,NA,TGTGCCAGCAGTTGGGACGCAGCCAAAATCTCTGGAAACACCATATATTTT,CASSWDAAKISGNTIYF
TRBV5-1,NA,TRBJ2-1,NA,TGCGCCAGCAGCTTGTTCCAGTCAGACACGGACAATGAGCAGTTCTTC,CASSLFQSDTDNEQFF
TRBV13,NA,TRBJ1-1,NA,TGTGCCAGCAGCCTCGACAGGGAAGCTTTCTTT,CASSLDREAFF
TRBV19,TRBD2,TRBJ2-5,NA,TGTGCCAGTAGTCGCCGACTAGCGGGGGAAGAGACCCAGTACTTC,CASSRRLAGEETQYF
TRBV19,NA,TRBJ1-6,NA,TGTGCCAGTACCCCCCAAGGTGCAGATTCACCCCTCCACTTT,CASTPQGADSPLHF
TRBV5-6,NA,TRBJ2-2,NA,TGTGCCAGCAGCTTGGTAGGAGGCGGGGAGCTGTTTTTT,CASSLVGGGELFF
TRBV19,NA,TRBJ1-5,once,TGTGCCAGTAGTGAGACGACCCTGGGGTATAGCAATCAGCCCCAGCATTTT,CASSETTLGYSNQPQHF
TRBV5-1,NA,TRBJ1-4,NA,TGCGCCAGCAGCCCAGAGGACAGAACTAATGAAAAACTGTTTTTT,CASSPEDRTNEKLFF
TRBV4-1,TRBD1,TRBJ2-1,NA,TGCGCCAGCAGCCAACTCTCGGGACAGGCCTACAATGAGCAGTTCTTC,CASSQLSGQAYNEQFF
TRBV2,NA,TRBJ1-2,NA,TGTGCCAGCAGTGCTTACAGGGACTCTAACTATGGCTACACCTTC,CASSAYRDSNYGYTF
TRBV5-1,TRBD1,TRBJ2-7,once,TGCGCCAGCAGCTTGTCCGGGACAGACTCCGAGCAGTACTTC,CASSLSGTDSEQYF
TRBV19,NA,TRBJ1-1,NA,TGTGCCAGTAGTACACAACAGGCGTTCAGTGGGACTGAAGCTTTCTTT,CASSTQQAFSGTEAFF
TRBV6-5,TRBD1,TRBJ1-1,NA,TGTGCCAGCAGTTCTCGATCACAGGGGAAAACTGAAGCTTTCTTT,CASSSRSQGKTEAFF
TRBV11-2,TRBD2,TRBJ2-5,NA,TGTGCCAGCAGCTTAGGGGATGGACTAGCGGGGGCCAAAGAGACCCAGTACTTC,CASSLGDGLAGAKETQYF
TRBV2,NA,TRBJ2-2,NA,TGTGCCAGCAGCCCCCATGACAGGCCAACGAACACCGGGGAGCTGTTTTTT,CASSPHDRPTNTGELFF
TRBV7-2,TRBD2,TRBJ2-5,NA,TGTGCCAGCAGCTTATTGTCGGGGGGGCAGCAAGAGACCCAGTACTTC,CASSLLSGGQQETQYF
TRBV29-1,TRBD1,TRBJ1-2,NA,TGCAGCGTTGGGCAGGGGGTCTATGGCTACACCTTC,CSVGQGVYGYTF